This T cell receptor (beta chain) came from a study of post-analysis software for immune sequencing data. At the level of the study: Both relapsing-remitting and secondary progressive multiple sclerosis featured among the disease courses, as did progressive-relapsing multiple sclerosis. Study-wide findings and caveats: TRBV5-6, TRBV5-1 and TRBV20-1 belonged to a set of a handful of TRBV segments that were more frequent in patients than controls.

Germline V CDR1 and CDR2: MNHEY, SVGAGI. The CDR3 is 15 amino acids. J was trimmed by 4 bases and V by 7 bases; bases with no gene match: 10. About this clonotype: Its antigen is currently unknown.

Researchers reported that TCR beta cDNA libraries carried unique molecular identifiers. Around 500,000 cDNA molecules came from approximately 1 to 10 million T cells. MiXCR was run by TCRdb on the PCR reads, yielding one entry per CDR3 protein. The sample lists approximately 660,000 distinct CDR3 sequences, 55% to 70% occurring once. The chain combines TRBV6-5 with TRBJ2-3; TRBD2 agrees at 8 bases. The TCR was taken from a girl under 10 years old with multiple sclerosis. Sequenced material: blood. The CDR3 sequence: CASMRAGDPPDTQYF. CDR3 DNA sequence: TGTGCCAGCATGAGAGCGGGGGACCCGCCAGATACGCAGTATTTT.